This T cell receptor beta chain was profiled in a study of cytomegalovirus exposure and HLA in healthy donors. CDR1 and CDR2 from the germline V gene are MDHEN and SYDVKM. The CDR3 has 13 residues. V was shortened by 2 bases and J by 8 bases, with 13 bases between the two germline ends. This clone was counted only a few times. Its antigen is not known. It was with 60 Vbeta and 13 Jbeta primers that the PCR ran. TCRdb's table, derived via immunoSEQ multiplex PCR, lists solely in-frame clones and lacks some. The sample lists some 160,000 clones, over 80% occurring once. Study-level points and caveats: For TCR beta chains, V- and J-gene trimming was later linked to a missense DCLRE1C variant. Reported findings show TCR beta sequences accurately forecast HLA-A and HLA-B alleles in most subjects. Cytomegalovirus association was assigned to more than 150 TCR beta chains.

The sample was PBMCs. This receptor was obtained from a male donor in good health and CMV-seropositive. This chain links TRBV28 with TRBJ2-7; unclear D gene. CDR3 DNA: TGTGCCAGCAGTTTACCCAGCGTGAGAAAGCAGTACTTC. Protein product: CASSLPSVRKQYF.